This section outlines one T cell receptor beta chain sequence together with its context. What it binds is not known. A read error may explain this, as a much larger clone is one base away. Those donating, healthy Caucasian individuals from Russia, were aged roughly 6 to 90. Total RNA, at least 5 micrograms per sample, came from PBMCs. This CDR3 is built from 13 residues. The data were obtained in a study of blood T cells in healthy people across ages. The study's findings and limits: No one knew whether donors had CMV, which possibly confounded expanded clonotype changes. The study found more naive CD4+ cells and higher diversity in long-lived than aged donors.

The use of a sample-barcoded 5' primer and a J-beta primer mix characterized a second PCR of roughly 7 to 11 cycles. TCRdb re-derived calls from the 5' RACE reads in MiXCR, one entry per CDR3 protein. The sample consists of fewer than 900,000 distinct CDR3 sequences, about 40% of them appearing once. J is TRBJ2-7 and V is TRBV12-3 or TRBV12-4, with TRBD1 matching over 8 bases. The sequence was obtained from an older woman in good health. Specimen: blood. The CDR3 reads CASSLSGGYGQYF. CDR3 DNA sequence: TGTGCCAGCAGTTTATCAGGGGGCTACGGGCAGTACTTC.